This section outlines one TCR beta chain sequence together with its context. Original data processing: Scientists estimated how many nucleated cells there were by amplifying reference gene primers. Clones were read by immunoSEQ multiplex PCR, and TCRdb kept only the in-frame ones, dropping some. For V, J and clone size, that table is used; D and trimming come from the DNA. The sample carries 350,000 to 550,000 clones, roughly 89% recorded once. This sample is drawn from a study of blood T cell repertoires in COVID-19. Study as a whole: COVID-19 samples, acute and convalescent, were from the United States, Italy and Spain.

Germline V gene sequence: CDR1 SGDLS, CDR2 YYNGEE. This CDR3 has 15 residues. V lost 4 bases and J lost 8; bases outside the gene matches: 14. Source material: peripheral blood. The sequence was obtained from a woman in her 30s with acute or convalescent COVID-19. The rearrangement joins TRBV9 to TRBJ1-2; 7 nucleotides line up with TRBD1. Here the CDR3 reads CASSSLQGMGGGYTF. The DNA of the CDR3 is TGTGCCAGCAGCTCCCTACAGGGGATGGGGGGCGGCTACACCTTC.